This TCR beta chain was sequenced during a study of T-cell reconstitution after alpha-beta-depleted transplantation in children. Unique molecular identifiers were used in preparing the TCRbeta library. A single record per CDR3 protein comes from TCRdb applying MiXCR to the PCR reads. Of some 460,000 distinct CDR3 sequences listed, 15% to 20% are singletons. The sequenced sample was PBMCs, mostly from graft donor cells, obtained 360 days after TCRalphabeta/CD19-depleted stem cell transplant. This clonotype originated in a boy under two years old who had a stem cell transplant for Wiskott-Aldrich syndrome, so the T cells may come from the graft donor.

As DNA, the CDR3 is TGTGCCAGCAGCTTCGGACAGGGAAGCTCTGGGGCCAACGTCCTGACTTTC. The encoded protein is CASSFGQGSSGANVLTF. V gene TRBV7-2 combines with J gene TRBJ2-6; 8 positions agree with TRBD1. Trimming removed 3 bases from V and 0 bases from J; junction bases left unmatched: 4. The CDR3 runs 17 residues. Germline V gene lookup returns CDR1 SGHTA and CDR2 FQGNSA.